The clone carrying this TCR beta chain has more than one count but fewer than ten. The antigen is not known. The PCR used 60 Vbeta and 13 Jbeta primers. Assay used: immunoSEQ multiplex PCR; TCRdb lists only in-frame clones, some missing. Seen here are about 220,000 clones, about 77% observed once, and the top ten hold less than 2%. The data originate from a study of cytomegalovirus exposure and HLA in healthy donors. The V and J ends lost 3 bases and 6 bases respectively, with 15 bases between them. CDR3 length equals 14 residues. In germline, CDR1 is SGHNT, CDR2 YYREEE (reference sequence). Study observations and caveats: Later analysis identified a missense DCLRE1C variant that was linked to TCR beta V- and J-gene trimming.

This receptor was obtained from a woman under 40 in good health and CMV-seronegative. The sequenced sample was PBMCs. This chain uses TRBV5-4 with TRBJ1-1, with TRBD1 as a possible D gene (5 bases). For the CDR3, the DNA is TGTGCCAGCAGCTGGGGGAGGGGCCCCGCTGAAGCTTTCTTT. Translated: CASSWGRGPAEAFF.